These 12 T cell receptor beta chains share one sample of origin, sequenced in a study of blood T cell repertoires in COVID-19. TCRdb's copy holds only in-frame clones and misses some; the assay was immunoSEQ multiplex PCR. The sample lists some 200,000 clones, roughly 90% occurring once. Input material: peripheral blood. The receptors come from a man in his 70s with acute or convalescent COVID-19.

The rearrangement joins TRBV28 to TRBJ1-2; TRBD1 matches 8 bases. The CDR3 consists of 13 residues. CDR1 MDHEN and CDR2 SYDVKM come from the germline V gene. Losses at the gene ends were 3 bases for V and 7 bases for J; bases not matched to a gene: 4. The CDR3 nucleotides are TGTGCCAGCAGTTTGTCCGACAGGGGTGGCTACACCTTC. This gives the protein CASSLSDRGGYTF.

This sequence joins TRBV7-9 and TRBJ2-1; TRBD2 matches at 9 bases. Germline-derived CDR1 and CDR2 are SEHNR and FQNEAQ (reference sequence). This CDR3 comprises 18 residues. V trimming: 5 bases; J trimming: 5 bases; junction bases outside the gene matches: 16. The CDR3 region is CASSPLASSGRIDNEQFF. DNA for the CDR3: TGTGCCAGCAGCCCCTTAGCGTCCAGCGGGAGGATCGACAATGAGCAGTTCTTC.

This chain joins TRBV7-9 and TRBJ1-1; maybe TRBD1 (5 bases). This CDR3 contains 15 residues. CDR1 and CDR2 from the germline V gene are SEHNR and FQNEAQ (reference sequence). Trimming removed 5 bases from V and 3 bases from J, with 16 bases in between. CDR3 protein: CASSRFLSGHTEAFF. In nucleotides, the CDR3 is TGTGCCAGCAGCAGGTTCCTCTCAGGGCACACTGAAGCTTTCTTT.

Comments on this clone: This sample also contains other DNA sequences that code for the same CDR3. V and J are TRBV28 and TRBJ1-2; TRBD1 might be the D (6 bases). The CDR3 contains 13 residues. The V gene's germline CDR1 is MDHEN and CDR2 SYDVKM. V was clipped by 2 bases and J by 2 bases, with 6 bases between them. The CDR3 DNA reads as TGTGCCAGCAGTTTAGGACAGAACTATGGCTACACCTTC. This sequence encodes CASSLGQNYGYTF.

The CDR3 DNA reads TGTGCCAGCAGCTTAGCGAGGGCTTCGGATTCACCCCTCCACTTT. This encodes CASSLARASDSPLHF. The J gene is TRBJ1-6, the V gene TRBV7-9, with D unclear. This CDR3 is built from 15 residues. Between the trimmed V and J ends, which lost 0 bases and 8 bases, there was a span of 11 bases. The germline gives CDR1 SEHNR, CDR2 FQNEAQ (reference sequence).

The chain uses TRBV23-1 and TRBJ1-4; no definite D call. TRBV23-1 is an ORF; its function is uncertain. The CDR3 is made up of 17 amino acids. V lost 0 bases and J 4 bases, leaving 15 bases between the germline ends. CDR3 sequence (DNA): TGCGCCAGCAGTCAATCTGATGAGGCCCTTCTTAATGAAAAACTGTTTTTT. The encoded protein is CASSQSDEALLNEKLFF.

In DNA form, the CDR3 reads TGTGCCAGCAGTACAGGGAATGAGCAGTTCTTC. Translation: CASSTGNEQFF. The V and J genes are TRBV27 and TRBJ2-1; weak D call: TRBD1 (6 bases). Trimming took off 5 bases at V and 7 bases at J, with 6 bases between the two ends. Germline lookup yields CDR1 MNHEY and CDR2 SMNVEV (reference sequence). This CDR3 spans 11 amino acids.

V is TRBV5-6 and J is TRBJ1-2; TRBD1 aligns across 7 bases. V lost 4 bases and J lost 8; bases outside the gene matches: 5. The germline gives CDR1 SGHDT, CDR2 YYEEEE. The CDR3 has 12 amino acids. This CDR3 reads CASSLDRDGYTF. The CDR3 DNA reads TGTGCCAGCAGCCTAGACAGGGACGGCTACACCTTC. Variable domain in full (rest from reference TRBV5-6 and TRBJ1-2): DAGVTQSPTHLIKTRGQQVTLRCSPKSGHDTVSWYQQALGQGPQFIFQYYEEEERQRGNFPDRFSGHQFPNYSSELNVNALLLGDSALYLCASSLDRDGYTFGSGTRLTVV.

The J gene is TRBJ2-1, the V gene TRBV27; no clear D gene. Between the trimmed V and J ends, which lost 2 bases and 1 base, there was a span of 9 bases. The CDR3 spans 15 residues. Germline CDR1 MNHEY, CDR2 SMNVEV (reference sequence). The DNA for the CDR3 is TGTGCCAGCAGTTTAGTTCTAGTTTCCTACAATGAGCAGTTCTTC. Protein: CASSLVLVSYNEQFF.

This rearrangement joins TRBV5-1 to TRBJ2-3, with 8 positions matching TRBD2. Germline V gene data show CDR1 as SGHRS and CDR2 as YFSETQ. The CDR3 extends over 15 amino acids. The V and J ends lost 5 bases and 1 base, in that order; junction bases with no gene match: 6. The CDR3 region is CASSGSGTRTDTQYF. CDR3 DNA sequence: TGCGCCAGCAGTGGTAGCGGGACGCGCACAGATACGCAGTATTTT.

Points on this clone: At one end, the junction sequence differs from germline, possibly due to a read error. This chain links TRBV6-1 with TRBJ1-3, with 11 bases matching TRBD1. The CDR3 spans 17 residues. CDR1 is MNHNS, CDR2 SASEGT, per germline. CDR3 sequence (DNA): TGTGCCAGCAGTGCCGGGACAGGGGGTTACTCTAGAAACACCATATATTTT. Its translation: CASSAGTGGYSRNTIYF.

The chain uses TRBV5-4 and TRBJ2-3, with a possible D match to TRBD2 (5 bases). V gave up 1 base and J gave up 0 bases, with 12 bases separating them. The germline V gene has CDR1 SGHNT and CDR2 YYREEE (reference sequence). This CDR3 comprises 16 residues. This chain's CDR3 is CASSLYGMTSTDTQYF. CDR3 nucleotides: TGTGCCAGCAGCTTGTACGGGATGACTAGCACAGATACGCAGTATTTT. The full variable domain, with the rest looked up from reference TRBV5-4 and TRBJ2-3, is ETGVTQSPTHLIKTRGQQVTLRCSSQSGHNTVSWYQQALGQGPQFIFQYYREEENGRGNFPPRFSGLQFPNYSSELNVNALELDDSALYLCASSLYGMTSTDTQYFGPGTRLTVL.